The clone carrying this T cell receptor (beta chain) turned up a few times. These data belong to a study of human T cells and chemical hapten exposure. Study-wide context: Subjects had 2% DPC placed on about 2 cm by about 2 cm of upper inner arm skin for sensitization.

CDR3 length equals 14 residues. The germline CDR1 and CDR2 sequences are MNHEY and SVGAGI. Trimming took 6 bases from V and 5 from J; bases not matched to a gene: 8. Individual cDNA molecules had unique molecular identifiers attached to them by the library. From the RACE reads, TCRdb called clonotypes with MiXCR, one entry per CDR3 protein. The table shows approximately 350,000 distinct CDR3 sequences, with about 6.9% occurring only once. Time point: patch test 2, 6 weeks after DPC sensitization. As for treatment: therapeutic diphenylcyclopropenone sensitization with weekly scalp DPC. People who gave samples had alopecia, were 18 to 70 years old, and were suitable for DPC.

The receptor's source is a woman aged 18-29 years with alopecia areata. Some clones in this sample may be carry-over from other donors' samples. The chain has TRBV6-5 and TRBJ1-1, with 8 bases fitting TRBD1. The sample here was whole blood, taken in connection with sensitization to the hapten diphenylcyclopropenone (DPC). CDR3 loop: CASRRDRGSTEAFF. Written as DNA, the CDR3 is TGTGCCAGCAGACGAGACAGGGGATCAACTGAAGCTTTCTTT.